This T cell receptor (beta chain) was obtained from a study of OX40 agonist ivuxolimab in advanced cancers. Across the study: Patients were treated with ivuxolimab, an agonistic anti-OX40 (CD134) antibody. General study findings and limits: The investigators did not determine what antigen specificity the expanded peripheral T cells had. CD8+ T cells were the subset that, on average, had more expanded clones than CD4+.

Using immunoSEQ multiplex PCR, the repertoire was profiled, and TCRdb retains in-frame clones only, with some absent. The sample yields nearly 110,000 clones, about nine tenths seen once. Germline V gene sequence: CDR1 SGDLS, CDR2 YYNGEE. The CDR3 has 14 amino acids. V gave up 0 bases and J gave up 6 bases; unmatched junction bases: 4. It was autoimmune disease history or systemic immunosuppression that excluded patients. Notes on this clone: Its antigen is not identified.

The TCR originated in an adult with an advanced solid tumor such as melanoma, head and neck, liver or kidney cancer. Sequenced here: CD4+ or CD8+ T cells sorted from blood, sampled in a trial of the OX40 agonist ivuxolimab. The chain recombines TRBV9 with TRBJ2-7, with 9 bases lining up with TRBD1. CDR3 amino acids: CASSVAPDRGEQYF. In DNA, the CDR3 is TGTGCCAGCAGCGTAGCCCCGGACAGGGGCGAGCAGTACTTC.